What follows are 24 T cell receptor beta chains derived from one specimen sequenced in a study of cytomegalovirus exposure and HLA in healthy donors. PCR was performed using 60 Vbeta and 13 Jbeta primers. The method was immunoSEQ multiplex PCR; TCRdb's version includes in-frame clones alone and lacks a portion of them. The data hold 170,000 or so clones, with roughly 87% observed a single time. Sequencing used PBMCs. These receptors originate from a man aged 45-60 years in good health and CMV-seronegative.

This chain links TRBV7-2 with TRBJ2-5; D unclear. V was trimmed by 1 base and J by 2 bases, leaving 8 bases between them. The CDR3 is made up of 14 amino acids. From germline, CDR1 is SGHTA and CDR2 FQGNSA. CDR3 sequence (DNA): TGTGCCAGCAGCTTAGTTTTCCTTCAAGAGACCCAGTACTTC. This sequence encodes CASSLVFLQETQYF. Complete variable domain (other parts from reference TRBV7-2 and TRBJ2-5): GAGVSQSPSNKVTEKGKDVELRCDPISGHTALYWYRQSLGQGLEFLIYFQGNSAPDKSGLPSDRFSAERTGGSVSTLTIQRTQQEDSAVYLCASSLVFLQETQYFGPGTRLLVL.

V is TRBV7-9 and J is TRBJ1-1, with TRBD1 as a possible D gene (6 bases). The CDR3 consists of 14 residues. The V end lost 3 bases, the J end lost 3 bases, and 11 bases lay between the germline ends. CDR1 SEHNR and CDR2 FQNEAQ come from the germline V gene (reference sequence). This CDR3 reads CASSLPGTYTEAFF. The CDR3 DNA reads TGTGCCAGCAGCTTGCCCGGGACATACACTGAAGCTTTCTTT. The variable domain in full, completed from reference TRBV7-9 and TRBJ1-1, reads DTGVSQNPRHKITKRGQNVTFRCDPISEHNRLYWYRQTLGQGPEFLTYFQNEAQLEKSRLLSDRFSAERPKGSFSTLEIQRTEQGDSAMYLCASSLPGTYTEAFFGQGTRLTVV.

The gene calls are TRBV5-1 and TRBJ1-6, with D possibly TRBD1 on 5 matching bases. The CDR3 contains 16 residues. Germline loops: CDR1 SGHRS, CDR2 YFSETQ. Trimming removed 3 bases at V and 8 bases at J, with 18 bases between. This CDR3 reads CASSSVRGENDSPLHF. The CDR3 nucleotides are TGCGCCAGCAGCTCGGTCCGGGGGGAAAATGATTCACCCCTCCACTTT.

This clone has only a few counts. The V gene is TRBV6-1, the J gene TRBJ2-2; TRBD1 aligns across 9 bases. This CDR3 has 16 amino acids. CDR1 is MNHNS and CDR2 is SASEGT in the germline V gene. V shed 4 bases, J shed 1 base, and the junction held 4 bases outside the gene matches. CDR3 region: CASSAPGQGNTGELFF. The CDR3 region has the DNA TGTGCCAGCAGTGCGCCGGGACAGGGGAACACCGGGGAGCTGTTTTTT.

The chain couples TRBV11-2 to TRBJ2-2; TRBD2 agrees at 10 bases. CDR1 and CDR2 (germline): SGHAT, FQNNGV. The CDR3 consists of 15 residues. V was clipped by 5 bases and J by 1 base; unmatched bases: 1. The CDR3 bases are TGTGCCAGCAGCCGGACTAGCGGGAACACCGGGGAGCTGTTTTTT. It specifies CASSRTSGNTGELFF.

As DNA, the CDR3 is TGTGCCAGCAGCCTTCGCCTAGATTACAATGAGCAGTTCTTC. It yields the protein CASSLRLDYNEQFF. The chain links TRBV11-1 to TRBJ2-1; D unclear. In germline, CDR1 is SGHAT, CDR2 FQDESV (reference sequence). V was clipped by 5 bases and J by 4 bases, with 12 bases between them. The CDR3 extends over 14 amino acids.

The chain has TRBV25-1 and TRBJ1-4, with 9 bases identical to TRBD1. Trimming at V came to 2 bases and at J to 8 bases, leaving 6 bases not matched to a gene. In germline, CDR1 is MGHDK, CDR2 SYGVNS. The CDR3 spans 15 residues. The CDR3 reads CASSEHGTGKEKLFF. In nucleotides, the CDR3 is TGTGCCAGCAGTGAACACGGGACAGGGAAAGAAAAACTGTTTTTT.

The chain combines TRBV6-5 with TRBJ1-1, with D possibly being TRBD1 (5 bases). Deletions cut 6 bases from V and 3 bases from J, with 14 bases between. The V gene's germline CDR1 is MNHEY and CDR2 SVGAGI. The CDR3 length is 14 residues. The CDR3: CASSFYRSDTEAFF. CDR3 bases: TGTGCCAGCAGCTTCTACAGGAGTGACACTGAAGCTTTCTTT.

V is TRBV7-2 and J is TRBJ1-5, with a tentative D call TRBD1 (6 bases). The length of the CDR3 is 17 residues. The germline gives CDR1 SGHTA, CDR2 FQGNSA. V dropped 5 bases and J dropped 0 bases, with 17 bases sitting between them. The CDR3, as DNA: TGTGCCAGCAGCCCGAATCAGGGGCCATATAGCAATCAGCCCCAGCATTTT. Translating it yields CASSPNQGPYSNQPQHF.

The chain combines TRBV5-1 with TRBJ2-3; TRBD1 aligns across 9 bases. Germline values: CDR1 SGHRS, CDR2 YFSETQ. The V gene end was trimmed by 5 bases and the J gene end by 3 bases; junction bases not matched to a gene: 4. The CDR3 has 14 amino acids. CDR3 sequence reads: CASRRGQGTDTQYF. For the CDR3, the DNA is TGCGCCAGCAGGCGGGGACAGGGTACAGATACGCAGTATTTT.

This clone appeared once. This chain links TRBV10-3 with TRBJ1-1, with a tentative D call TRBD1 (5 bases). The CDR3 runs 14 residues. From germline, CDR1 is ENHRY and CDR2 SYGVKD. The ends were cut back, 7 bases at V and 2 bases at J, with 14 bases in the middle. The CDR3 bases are TGTGCCATCACCTCACGACAGTACAACACTGAAGCTTTCTTT. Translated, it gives CAITSRQYNTEAFF.

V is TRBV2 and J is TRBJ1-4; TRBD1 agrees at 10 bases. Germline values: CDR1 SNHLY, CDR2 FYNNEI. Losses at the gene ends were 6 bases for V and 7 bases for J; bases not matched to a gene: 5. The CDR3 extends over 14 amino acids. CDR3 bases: TGTGCCAGCAGACCCGGGACAGGGGTTGAAAAACTGTTTTTT. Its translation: CASRPGTGVEKLFF.

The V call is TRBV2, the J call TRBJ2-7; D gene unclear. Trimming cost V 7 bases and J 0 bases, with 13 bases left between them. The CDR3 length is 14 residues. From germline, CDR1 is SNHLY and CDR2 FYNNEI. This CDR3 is CASTQVSSSYEQYF. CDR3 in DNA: TGTGCCAGCACTCAGGTCTCAAGCTCCTACGAGCAGTACTTC.

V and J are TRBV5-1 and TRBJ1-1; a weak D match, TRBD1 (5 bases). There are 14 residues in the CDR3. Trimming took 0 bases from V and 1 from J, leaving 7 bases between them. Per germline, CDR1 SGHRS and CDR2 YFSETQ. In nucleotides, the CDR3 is TGCGCCAGCAGCTTGGTGACAGCGAACACTGAAGCTTTCTTT. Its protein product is CASSLVTANTEAFF. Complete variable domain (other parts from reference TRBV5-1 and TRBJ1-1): KAGVTQTPRYLIKTRGQQVTLSCSPISGHRSVSWYQQTPGQGLQFLFEYFSETQRNKGNFPGRFSGRQFSNSRSEMNVSTLELGDSALYLCASSLVTANTEAFFGQGTRLTVV.

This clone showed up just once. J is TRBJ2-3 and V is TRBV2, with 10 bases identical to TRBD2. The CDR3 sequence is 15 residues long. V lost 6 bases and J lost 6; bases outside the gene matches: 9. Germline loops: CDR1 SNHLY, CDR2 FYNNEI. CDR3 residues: CASRRAGGPWDTQYF. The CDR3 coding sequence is TGTGCCAGCAGGAGAGCGGGAGGGCCTTGGGATACGCAGTATTTT.

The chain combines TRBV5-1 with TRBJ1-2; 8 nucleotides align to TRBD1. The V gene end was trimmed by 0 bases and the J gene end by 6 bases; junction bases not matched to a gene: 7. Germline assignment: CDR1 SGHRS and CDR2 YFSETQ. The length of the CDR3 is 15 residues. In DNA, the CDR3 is TGCGCCAGCAGCTTGGAGGGGCAGGGGGCGAATGGCTACACCTTC. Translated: CASSLEGQGANGYTF.

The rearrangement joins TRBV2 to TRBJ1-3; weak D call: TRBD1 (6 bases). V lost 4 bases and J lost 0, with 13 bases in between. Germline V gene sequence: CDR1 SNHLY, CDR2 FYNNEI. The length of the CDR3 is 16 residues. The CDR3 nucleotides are TGTGCCAGCAGTGCGACAGGCCCGAGCTCTGGAAACACCATATATTTT. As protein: CASSATGPSSGNTIYF.

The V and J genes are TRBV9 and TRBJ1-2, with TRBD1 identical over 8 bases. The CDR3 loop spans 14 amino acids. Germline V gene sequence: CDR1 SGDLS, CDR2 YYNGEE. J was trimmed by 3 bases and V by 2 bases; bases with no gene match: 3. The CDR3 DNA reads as TGTGCCAGCAGCGTTGGGACAGGACACTATGGCTACACCTTC. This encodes CASSVGTGHYGYTF.

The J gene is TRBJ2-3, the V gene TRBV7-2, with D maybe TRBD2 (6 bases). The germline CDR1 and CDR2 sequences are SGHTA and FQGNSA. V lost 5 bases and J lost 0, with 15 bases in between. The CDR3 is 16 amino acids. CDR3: CASSPLRGSSTDTQYF. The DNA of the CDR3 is TGTGCCAGCAGCCCACTGCGGGGTTCTAGCACAGATACGCAGTATTTT.

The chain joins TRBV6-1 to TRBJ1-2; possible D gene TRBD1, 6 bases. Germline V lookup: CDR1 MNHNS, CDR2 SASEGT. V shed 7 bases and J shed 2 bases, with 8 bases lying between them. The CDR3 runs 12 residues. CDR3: CASNDRNYGYTF. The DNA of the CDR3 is TGTGCCAGCAACGACAGGAACTATGGCTACACCTTC.

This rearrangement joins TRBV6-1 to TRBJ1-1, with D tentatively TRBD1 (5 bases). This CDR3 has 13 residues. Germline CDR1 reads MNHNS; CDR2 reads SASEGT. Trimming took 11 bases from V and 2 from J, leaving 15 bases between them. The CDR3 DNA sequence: TGTGCCGGTCGACAGAAAAAAAACACTGAAGCTTTCTTT. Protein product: CAGRQKKNTEAFF.

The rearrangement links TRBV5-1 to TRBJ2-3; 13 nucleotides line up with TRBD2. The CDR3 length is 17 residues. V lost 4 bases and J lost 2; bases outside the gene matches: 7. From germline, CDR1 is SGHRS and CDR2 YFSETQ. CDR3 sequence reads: CASSLQTSGGPTDTQYF. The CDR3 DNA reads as TGCGCCAGCAGCCTCCAGACTAGCGGGGGGCCCACAGATACGCAGTATTTT.

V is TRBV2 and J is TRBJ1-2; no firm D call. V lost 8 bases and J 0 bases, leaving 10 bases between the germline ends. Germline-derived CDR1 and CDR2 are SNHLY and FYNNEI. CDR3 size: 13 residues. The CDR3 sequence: CASYLRPNYGYTF. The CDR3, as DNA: TGTGCCAGCTATCTGCGGCCTAACTATGGCTACACCTTC.

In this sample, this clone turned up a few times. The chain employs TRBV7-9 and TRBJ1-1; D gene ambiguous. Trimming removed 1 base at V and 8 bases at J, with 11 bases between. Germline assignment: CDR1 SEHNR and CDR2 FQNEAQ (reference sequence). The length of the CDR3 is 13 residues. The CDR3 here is CASSLVLEREAFF. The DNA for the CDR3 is TGTGCCAGCAGCTTAGTATTGGAGAGGGAAGCTTTCTTT.